Included here is one T cell receptor beta chain sequence, with context. One junction end does not reproduce the germline sequence, and a read error may be involved. PCR was performed using 60 Vbeta and 13 Jbeta primers. TCRdb's copy holds only in-frame clones and misses some; the assay was immunoSEQ multiplex PCR. The sample shows approximately 100,000 clones, 74% of them seen only once. This sample was taken from a study of cytomegalovirus exposure and HLA in healthy donors. CDR3 length: 16 amino acids. The germline gives CDR1 SGHVS, CDR2 FNYEAQ. V is TRBV7-6 and J is TRBJ1-2; a possible D gene is TRBD1 (6 bases). The specimen was PBMCs. The origin of this receptor is a middle-aged man in good health and CMV-seropositive. CDR3 nucleotides: TGTGTCAGCAGCTTTTTGGTCGGACAGAGTATAATCGGCTACACCTTC. Protein: CVSSFLVGQSIIGYTF.